The 21 T cell receptor beta chains presented below share a single source sample, sequenced in a study of metastatic and nonmetastatic thyroid tumors. MiXCR was used by TCRdb to re-call the PCR reads. Altogether about 15,000 clones are present, approximately 30% being singletons, with the ten largest covering 11%. Patients had received no treatment of any kind before thyroid surgery. Material for sequencing was tumor tissue. These receptors came from a male donor with papillary thyroid cancer or a benign thyroid nodule (not recorded which). Some clones in this sample may be carry-over from other donors' samples.

This clone has a count of ten or more. Additional DNA sequences in this sample encode the identical CDR3. V is TRBV5-1 and J is TRBJ2-7; 8 positions agree with TRBD2. After removal of 4 bases from V and 5 bases from J, the junction contained 8 bases not matched to a gene. The CDR3 is 14 residues long. Germline CDR1 and CDR2: SGHRS and YFSETQ. The CDR3 DNA sequence: TGCGCCAGCAGCCCGGGGGGGGGCTGGGACGAGCAGTACTTC. This gives the protein CASSPGGGWDEQYF. The full variable domain, with the rest looked up from reference TRBV5-1 and TRBJ2-7, is KAGVTQTPRYLIKTRGQQVTLSCSPISGHRSVSWYQQTPGQGLQFLFEYFSETQRNKGNFPGRFSGRQFSNSRSEMNVSTLELGDSALYLCASSPGGGWDEQYFGPGTRLTVT.

In this sample, this clone is medium-sized. This chain joins TRBV6-6 and TRBJ2-1; 8 bases are a match to TRBD1. Per the germline V gene, CDR1 is MNHNY and CDR2 is SVGAGI (reference sequence). This CDR3 has 15 amino acids. Trimming took 0 bases from V and 8 from J; bases not matched to a gene: 6. CDR3 sequence: CASSYSTGVSHEQFF. Here the CDR3 DNA reads TGTGCCAGCAGTTACTCGACAGGGGTTTCGCATGAGCAGTTCTTC.

This chain connects TRBV3-1 to TRBJ2-3, with D possibly being TRBD1 (6 bases). The germline CDR1 and CDR2 sequences are LGHDT and YNNKEL (reference sequence). The V end was cut by 2 bases, the J end by 4 bases, with 10 bases between. The CDR3 has 14 residues. The CDR3 is CASSQQGNSDTQYF. CDR3 sequence (DNA): TGTGCCAGCAGCCAACAGGGGAACTCAGATACGCAGTATTTT.

This clone was seen many times. The gene calls are TRBV28 and TRBJ1-6, with no clear D. V was clipped by 8 bases and J by 5 bases, with 13 bases between them. Looked up from germline, CDR1 is MDHEN and CDR2 is SYDVKM. The CDR3 length is 14 residues. This CDR3 reads CASRPGENNSPLHF. DNA of the CDR3: TGTGCCAGCCGTCCGGGAGAGAATAATTCACCCCTCCACTTT.

This clone was seen a handful of times. This could be a read error, since a much larger clone is one nucleotide away. The rearrangement links TRBV6-1 to TRBJ2-7; the D is unclear. This CDR3 spans 13 amino acids. Germline V gives CDR1 MNHNS, CDR2 SASEGT. CDR3: CASSADSYYEHYF. DNA of the CDR3: TGTGCCAGCAGTGCGGATTCCTACTACGAGCATTACTTC.

The gene calls are TRBV7-3 and TRBJ1-1; D gene uncertain. Trimming removed 2 bases from V and 1 base from J, with 8 bases in between. Germline V gene lookup returns CDR1 SGHTA and CDR2 FQGTGA. This CDR3 spans 14 amino acids. The CDR3 nucleotides read TGTGCCAGCAGCTTATCTCGGGAGAACACTGAAGCTTTCTTT. Its translation is CASSLSRENTEAFF.

This clone is medium-sized (0.01 to 0.1%) by share. The chain couples TRBV6-1 to TRBJ1-6; TRBD1 might be the D (5 bases). The germline V gene encodes CDR1 MNHNS and CDR2 SASEGT. V was pared by 2 bases and J by 2 bases, with 13 bases between. The CDR3 totals 17 residues. The CDR3 loop is CASSEWGRDPYNSPLHF. DNA of the CDR3: TGTGCCAGCAGTGAATGGGGCAGGGACCCCTATAATTCACCCCTCCACTTT.

A word on this clone: An end of the junction does not agree with germline; a read error may underlie this. The gene calls are TRBV4-1 and TRBJ2-1; 7 nucleotides match TRBD2. CDR3 length equals 15 residues. CDR1 MGHRA and CDR2 YSYEKL come from the germline V gene. The CDR3 bases are TGCGCCCGCAGCCAAGATCGGGTACGGGGGGATGAGCAGTTCTTC. It encodes CARSQDRVRGDEQFF.

Only a few counts were recorded for this clone. This chain uses TRBV12-3 or TRBV12-4 with TRBJ2-1; D possibly corresponds to TRBD2 (6 bases). CDR3 size: 14 residues. V was shortened by 5 bases and J by 3 bases, with 11 bases between the two germline ends. The CDR3 coding sequence is TGTGCCAGCAGTATCGGAGGGAACTACAATGAGCAGTTCTTC. It translates to CASSIGGNYNEQFF.

The chain links TRBV20-1 to TRBJ1-5; D remains unclear. The CDR3 sequence is 14 residues long. From germline, CDR1 is DFQATT and CDR2 SNEGSKA (reference sequence). The V and J ends lost 0 bases and 4 bases respectively, with 10 bases between them. CDR3 nucleotide sequence: TGCAGTGCTAGAGATATGCAACGAAATCAGCCCCAGCATTTT. Translation: CSARDMQRNQPQHF.

This clone was seen ten or more times. The chain employs TRBV20-1 and TRBJ2-3; D possibly uses TRBD1 or TRBD2 (6 bases each). V gave up 5 bases and J gave up 4 bases, with 13 bases separating them. Germline CDR1 DFQATT, CDR2 SNEGSKA (reference sequence). This CDR3 spans 13 amino acids. DNA for the CDR3: TGCAGTGCTCGGAAGGGGGGCCCAGATACGCAGTATTTT. Protein sequence: CSARKGGPDTQYF.

This chain joins TRBV18 and TRBJ2-4; D unclear. The J call is doubtful: the DNA matches TRBJ2-5 better. This CDR3 spans 11 amino acids. CDR1 and CDR2 (germline): KGHSH, LQKENI. The CDR3 region is CASPVPETQYF. CDR3 DNA: TGTGCCAGCCCTGTTCCAGAGACCCAGTACTTC.

DNA for the CDR3: TGTGCCAGTAGGAAAGTCGGGGACACCTCCTACGAGCAGTACTTC. Encoded protein: CASRKVGDTSYEQYF. The rearrangement links TRBV19 to TRBJ2-7, with a weak D call TRBD1 (6 bases). CDR1 is LNHDA and CDR2 is SQIVND in the germline V gene (reference sequence). The CDR3 has 15 amino acids. The V end lost 6 bases, the J end lost 0 bases, and 15 bases lay between the germline ends. The entire variable domain, with the rest obtained from reference TRBV19 and TRBJ2-7, is as follows: DGGITQSPKYLFRKEGQNVTLSCEQNLNHDAMYWYRQDPGQGLRLIYYSQIVNDFQKGDIAEGYSVSREKKESFPLTVTSAQKNPTAFYLCASRKVGDTSYEQYFGPGTRLTVT.

This clone was seen many times. CDR3 region: CASSYRDLDNEQFF. The CDR3 DNA follows: TGCGCCAGCAGTTACCGGGACTTAGACAATGAGCAGTTCTTC. The chain carries TRBV5-1 and TRBJ2-1; TRBD2 might be the D (6 bases). CDR3 size: 14 residues. Germline values: CDR1 SGHRS, CDR2 YFSETQ. Trimming took off 5 bases at V and 5 bases at J, with 14 bases between the two ends.

The rearrangement uses TRBV2 and TRBJ2-3; D possibly corresponds to TRBD1 (5 bases). Between the trimmed V and J ends, which lost 2 bases and 0 bases, there was a span of 9 bases. The germline V gene has CDR1 SNHLY and CDR2 FYNNEI. The CDR3 is made up of 15 amino acids. This CDR3 reads CASSETGSSTDTQYF. The CDR3 DNA is TGTGCCAGCAGTGAAACAGGATCTAGCACAGATACGCAGTATTTT.

The table lists this clone with many counts. This chain joins TRBV9 and TRBJ1-4; maybe TRBD1 (6 bases). Trimming shortened V by 4 bases and J by 8 bases, and 12 bases separated the two germline ends. CDR3 length: 13 residues. Germline V gives CDR1 SGDLS, CDR2 YYNGEE. The CDR3 DNA is TGTGCCAGCAGCAACAGGGAAGACGAAAAACTGTTTTTT. Translated: CASSNREDEKLFF.

This clone was recorded a few times. One end of the junction does not line up with germline, which may come from a read error. CDR3 nucleotide sequence: TGTGCCAGCAGGTACTCGATGACTAGCGGGGACCGCTACGAGCAGTATTTC. Its translation: CASRYSMTSGDRYEQYF. The chain recombines TRBV6-2 or TRBV6-3 with TRBJ2-7; 11 positions agree with TRBD2. The germline gives CDR1 MNHEY, CDR2 SVGEGT. This CDR3 region has 17 residues.

The sample holds one count of this clone. The V call is TRBV20-1, the J call TRBJ2-7; D ambiguous. Germline V gene data show CDR1 as DFQATT and CDR2 as SNEGSKA (reference sequence). This CDR3 is built from 13 residues. The V gene lost 6 bases and the J gene lost 3 bases, with 15 bases spanning the gap. This chain's CDR3 is CSARCDWSYEQYF. CDR3 DNA: TGCAGTGCGAGATGTGACTGGAGCTACGAGCAGTACTTC.

For this clone: One junction end does not reproduce the germline sequence, and a read error may be involved. This chain links TRBV11-2 with TRBJ2-6; D may match TRBD1 or TRBD2 (6 bases each). The CDR3 has 19 residues. In germline, CDR1 is SGHAT, CDR2 FQNNGV. This CDR3 is CASSRDGGRRPSGPNVLTF. For the CDR3, the DNA is TGTGCCAGCAGCCGCGATGGGGGGCGCAGACCCTCTGGGCCCAACGTCCTGACTTTC.

The sample holds many counts of this clone. A much larger clone lies a single base off, so this may be a read error. In the same sample, other DNA sequences code for this CDR3. The chain couples TRBV2 to TRBJ2-7, with D unclear. Germline loops: CDR1 SNHLY, CDR2 FYNNEI. V was cut by 7 bases and J by 1 base, with 11 bases left in between. This CDR3 has 13 residues. The CDR3 sequence is CASILQQSYEQYF. CDR3 DNA sequence: TGTGCCAGCATTTTACAACAGTCCTACGAGCAGTACTTC.

This clone was recorded at least ten times. The chain has TRBV20-1 and TRBJ1-2; unclear D gene. The CDR3 extends over 13 amino acids. Looked up from germline, CDR1 is DFQATT and CDR2 is SNEGSKA (reference sequence). Trimming removed 7 bases from V and 6 bases from J, with 18 bases in between. The CDR3 protein is CSVSMGPRDGYTF. The CDR3 nucleotides are TGCAGTGTCTCGATGGGCCCCCGGGATGGCTACACCTTC.